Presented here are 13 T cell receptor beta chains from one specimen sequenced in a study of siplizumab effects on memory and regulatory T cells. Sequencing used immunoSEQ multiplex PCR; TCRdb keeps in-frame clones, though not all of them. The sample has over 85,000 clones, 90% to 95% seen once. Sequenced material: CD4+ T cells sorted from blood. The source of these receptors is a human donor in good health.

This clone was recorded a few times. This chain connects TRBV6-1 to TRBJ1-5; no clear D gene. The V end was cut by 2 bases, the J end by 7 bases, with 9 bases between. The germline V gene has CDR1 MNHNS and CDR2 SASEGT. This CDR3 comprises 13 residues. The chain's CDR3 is CASSEHRFQPQHF. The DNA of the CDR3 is TGTGCCAGCAGTGAACATAGGTTCCAGCCCCAGCATTTT.

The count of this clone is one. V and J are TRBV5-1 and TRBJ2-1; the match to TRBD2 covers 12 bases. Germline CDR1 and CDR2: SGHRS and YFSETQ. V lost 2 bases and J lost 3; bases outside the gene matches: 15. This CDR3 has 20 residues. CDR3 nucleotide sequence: TGCGCCAGCAGCTTACCCGGGGCTTCTGGACTAGCGGGGATCTACAATGAGCAGTTCTTC. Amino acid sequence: CASSLPGASGLAGIYNEQFF.

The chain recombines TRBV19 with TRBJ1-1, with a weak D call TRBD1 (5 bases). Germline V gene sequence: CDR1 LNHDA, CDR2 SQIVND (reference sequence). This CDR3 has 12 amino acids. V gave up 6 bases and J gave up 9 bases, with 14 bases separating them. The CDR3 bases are TGTGCCAGTAGGCAGGATGACAGTCAAGCTTTCTTT. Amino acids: CASRQDDSQAFF.

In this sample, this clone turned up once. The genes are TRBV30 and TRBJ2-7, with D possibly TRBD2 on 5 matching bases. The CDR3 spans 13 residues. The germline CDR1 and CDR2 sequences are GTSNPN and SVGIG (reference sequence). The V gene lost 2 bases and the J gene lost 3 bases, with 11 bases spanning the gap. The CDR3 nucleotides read TGTGCCTGGAGTCGTAATCGGGGCTACGAGCAGTACTTC. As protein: CAWSRNRGYEQYF.

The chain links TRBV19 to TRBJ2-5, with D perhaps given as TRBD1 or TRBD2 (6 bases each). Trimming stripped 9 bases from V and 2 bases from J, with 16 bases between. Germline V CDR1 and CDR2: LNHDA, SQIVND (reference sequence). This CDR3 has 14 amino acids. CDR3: CASSHGGLQETQYF. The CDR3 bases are TGTGCCAGCAGCCATGGGGGGCTACAAGAGACCCAGTACTTC.

The CDR3 here is CASSGGNTEAFF. The CDR3 DNA reads TGTGCCAGCTCAGGGGGAAATACTGAAGCTTTCTTT. The chain uses TRBV18 and TRBJ1-1, with D maybe TRBD1 (5 bases). The V end lost 5 bases, the J end lost 5 bases, and 9 bases lay between the germline ends. This CDR3 spans 12 amino acids. CDR1 is KGHSH, CDR2 LQKENI, per germline.

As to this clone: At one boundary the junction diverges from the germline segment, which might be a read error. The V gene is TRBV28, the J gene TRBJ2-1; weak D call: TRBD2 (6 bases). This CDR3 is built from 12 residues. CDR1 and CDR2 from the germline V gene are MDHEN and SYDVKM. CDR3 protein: CATIGGLTSPIF. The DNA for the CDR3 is TGTGCCACCATTGGAGGGCTAACCTCCCCCATCTTC.

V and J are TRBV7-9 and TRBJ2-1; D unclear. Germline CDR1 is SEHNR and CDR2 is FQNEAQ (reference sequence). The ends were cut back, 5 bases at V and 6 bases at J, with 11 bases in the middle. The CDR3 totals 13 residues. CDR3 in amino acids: CASSPDLGNEQFF. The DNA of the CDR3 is TGTGCCAGCAGCCCCGATTTAGGCAATGAGCAGTTCTTC.

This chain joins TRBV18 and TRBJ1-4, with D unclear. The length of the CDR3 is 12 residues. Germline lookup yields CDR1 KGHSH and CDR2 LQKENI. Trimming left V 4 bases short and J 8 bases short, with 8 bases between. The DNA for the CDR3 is TGTGCCAGCTCACGGAAAGACGAAAAACTGTTTTTT. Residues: CASSRKDEKLFF. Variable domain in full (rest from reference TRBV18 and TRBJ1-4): NAGVMQNPRHLVRRRGQEARLRCSPMKGHSHVYWYRQLPEEGLKFMVYLQKENIIDESGMPKERFSAEFPKEGPSILRIQQVVRGDSAAYFCASSRKDEKLFFGSGTQLSVL.

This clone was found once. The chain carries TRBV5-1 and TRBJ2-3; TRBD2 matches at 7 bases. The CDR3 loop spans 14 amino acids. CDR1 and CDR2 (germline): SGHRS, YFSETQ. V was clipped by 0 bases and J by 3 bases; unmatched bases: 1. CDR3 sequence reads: CASSLERETDTQYF. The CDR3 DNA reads TGCGCCAGCAGCTTGGAGCGGGAAACAGATACGCAGTATTTT.

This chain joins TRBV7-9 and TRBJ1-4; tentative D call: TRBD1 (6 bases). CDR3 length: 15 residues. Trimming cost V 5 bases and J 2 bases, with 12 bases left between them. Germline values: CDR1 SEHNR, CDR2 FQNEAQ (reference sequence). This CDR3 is CASSENRATNEKLFF. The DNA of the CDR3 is TGTGCCAGCAGCGAAAACAGGGCGACTAATGAAAAACTGTTTTTT. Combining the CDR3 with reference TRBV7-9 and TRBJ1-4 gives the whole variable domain DTGVSQNPRHKITKRGQNVTFRCDPISEHNRLYWYRQTLGQGPEFLTYFQNEAQLEKSRLLSDRFSAERPKGSFSTLEIQRTEQGDSAMYLCASSENRATNEKLFFGSGTQLSVL.

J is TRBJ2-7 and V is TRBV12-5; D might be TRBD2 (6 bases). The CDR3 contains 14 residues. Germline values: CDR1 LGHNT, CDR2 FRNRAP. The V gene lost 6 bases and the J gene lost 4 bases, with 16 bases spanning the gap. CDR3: CASGRGLPPYEQYF. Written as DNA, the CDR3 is TGTGCTAGTGGCCGGGGACTCCCTCCTTACGAGCAGTACTTC.

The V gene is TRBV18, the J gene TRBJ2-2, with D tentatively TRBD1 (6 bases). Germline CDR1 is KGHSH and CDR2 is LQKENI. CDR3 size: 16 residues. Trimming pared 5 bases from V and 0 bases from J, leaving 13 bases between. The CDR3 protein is CASSADSGTNTGELFF. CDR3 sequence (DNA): TGTGCCAGCTCAGCGGACAGCGGTACGAACACCGGGGAGCTGTTTTTT.